This T cell receptor beta chain is drawn from a study of CD8 T cells in ankylosing spondylitis. Germline lookup yields CDR1 MNHEY and CDR2 SVGEGT. The CDR3 is made up of 15 amino acids. Trimming pared 4 bases from V and 2 bases from J, leaving 15 bases between. For this clonotype: As yet, its antigen is unknown.

Quantitative 5'-RACE with molecular barcodes was used to make the TCR beta libraries. TCRdb passed the 5' RACE reads through MiXCR, listing each CDR3 protein once. The sample lists 330,000 or so distinct CDR3 sequences; less than 10% were seen once. General study results and limits: Disease-associated clonotypes exhibited CD8+ identity and were relatively infrequent in peripheral blood. From matched ankylosing spondylitis synovial fluid, disease-linked clones were reportedly recovered at significantly enriched levels. Blood from ankylosing spondylitis patients appeared to carry a characteristic eight-variant TCR beta motif. Prior literature has documented some motif variants in synovial fluid and blood from reactive arthritis.

The gene calls are TRBV6-2 or TRBV6-3 and TRBJ2-7; D possibly corresponds to TRBD1 (6 bases). The clonotype was recovered from a male donor with ankylosing spondylitis. Sequencing was carried out using blood, either unsorted or a sorted T cell fraction (not recorded which). The CDR3 DNA is TGTGCCAGCAGTTTTTGGGGGCCTCCTACCTACGAGCAGTACTTC. This sequence encodes CASSFWGPPTYEQYF.